The clone carrying this T cell receptor (beta chain) showed up just a few times. The donors, aged about 6 to 100, were healthy Caucasians from Russia. The sample belongs to a study of blood T cells in healthy people across ages. Using a J-beta primer mix together with a sample-barcoded 5' primer, a second PCR was run for about 7 to 12 cycles. TCRdb redid the calling of the 5' RACE reads with MiXCR, one entry per CDR3 protein. The sample holds about 690,000 distinct CDR3 sequences, roughly 41% seen once. This CDR3 has 14 amino acids. Germline V gene lookup returns CDR1 MNHEY and CDR2 SVGEGT. V was shortened by 7 bases and J by 1 base, with 13 bases between the two germline ends.

The sequenced sample was blood. The TCR comes from an elderly man in good health. This chain uses TRBV6-2 or TRBV6-3 with TRBJ1-1; D is unresolved. The CDR3 DNA follows: TGTGCCAGCACCTTACGGAGGAGGAACACTGAAGCTTTCTTT. Amino acids: CASTLRRRNTEAFF.